This entry lists 13 T cell receptor beta chains sequenced from one sample in a study of cytomegalovirus exposure and HLA in healthy donors. Measured with immunoSEQ multiplex PCR; TCRdb has only the in-frame clones, and not every one. This table has 200,000 to 250,000 clones, around four fifths appearing once. Sequencing used PBMCs. All receptors come from a woman younger than 45 in good health and CMV-seropositive.

The chain combines TRBV4-1 with TRBJ2-7, with D possibly TRBD2 on 5 matching bases. Between the trimmed V and J ends, which lost 4 bases and 1 base, there was a span of 14 bases. Germline CDR1 and CDR2: MGHRA and YSYEKL. This CDR3 comprises 15 residues. The CDR3, as DNA: TGCGCCAGCAGCCCAACTGTGGGCGGGTCCTACGAGCAGTACTTC. Its translation: CASSPTVGGSYEQYF.

This clone appeared a few times. The chain combines TRBV29-1 with TRBJ1-2, with D perhaps TRBD1 (5 bases). The CDR3 sequence is 14 residues long. V was cut by 4 bases and J by 4 bases, with 16 bases left in between. In germline, CDR1 is SQVTM, CDR2 ANQGSEA. This CDR3 is CSVGQTNGVYGYTF. As DNA, the CDR3 is TGCAGCGTTGGACAGACGAATGGTGTCTATGGCTACACCTTC.

This clone was observed once. DNA of the CDR3: TGTGCCAGCAGCACCCGTGGTCCAGATACGCAGTATTTT. Amino acids: CASSTRGPDTQYF. The chain uses TRBV7-2 and TRBJ2-3; D gene uncertain. This CDR3 region has 13 residues. The germline CDR1 and CDR2 sequences are SGHTA and FQGNSA. The V end lost 5 bases, the J end lost 4 bases, and 10 bases lay between the germline ends.

V is TRBV6-1 and J is TRBJ2-7; TRBD1 aligns across 9 bases. Germline V gene data show CDR1 as MNHNS and CDR2 as SASEGT. V was clipped by 6 bases and J by 3 bases; unmatched bases: 9. The CDR3 runs 15 residues. In nucleotides, the CDR3 is TGTGCCAGCAGCCCACTTCGGGACAGGGACTACGAGCAGTACTTC. This codes for CASSPLRDRDYEQYF.

The V gene is TRBV6-5, the J gene TRBJ2-1, with 7 bases lining up with TRBD2. Germline assignment: CDR1 MNHEY and CDR2 SVGAGI. The CDR3 extends over 15 amino acids. With 2 bases clipped from V and 14 bases from J, the junction kept 15 bases outside the gene matches. The DNA for the CDR3 is TGTGCCAGCAGTTACCCTCCCGCGGGGGATCATCAGGAGTTCTTC. Its protein is CASSYPPAGDHQEFF.

The chain employs TRBV28 and TRBJ2-7, with TRBD1 identical over 9 bases. The CDR3 loop spans 11 amino acids. V shed 6 bases, J shed 6 bases, and the junction held 0 bases outside the gene matches. The germline gives CDR1 MDHEN, CDR2 SYDVKM. CDR3 residues: CASRTGGEQYF. DNA of the CDR3: TGTGCCAGCAGGACAGGGGGCGAGCAGTACTTC.

This clone came up once. The chain is built from TRBV14 and TRBJ2-7; 7 bases agree with TRBD1. V dropped 4 bases and J dropped 3; count of bases not matched to a gene: 3. The CDR3 covers 13 residues. Germline CDR1 is SGHDN and CDR2 is FVKESK. Here the CDR3 DNA reads TGTGCCAGCAGCCCACGACAGGGCTACGAGCAGTACTTC. This gives the protein CASSPRQGYEQYF.

This chain links TRBV27 with TRBJ2-1; no firm D call. CDR1 is MNHEY, CDR2 SMNVEV, per germline (reference sequence). The CDR3 is 14 amino acids. V lost 3 bases to trimming and J lost 8 bases, with 14 bases between them. The CDR3 nucleotides are TGTGCCAGCAGTTTTAGCTTTACGGCCGATGAGCAGTTCTTC. Translating gives CASSFSFTADEQFF.

The V call is TRBV11-3, the J call TRBJ2-5; no clear D gene. This CDR3 spans 12 amino acids. CDR1 is SGHNT and CDR2 is YENEEA in the germline V gene. Trimming removed 5 bases at V and 5 bases at J, with 9 bases between. CDR3 bases: TGTGCCAGCAGCCCCGCCGGGGAGACCCAGTACTTC. Amino acid sequence: CASSPAGETQYF.

The table lists this clone with a count of one. This chain connects TRBV7-8 to TRBJ1-1; no clear D. CDR1 SGHVS and CDR2 FQNEAQ come from the germline V gene. CDR3 size: 15 residues. Trimming left V 0 bases short and J 4 bases short, with 12 bases between. CDR3 in DNA: TGTGCCAGCAGCTTAGCCGGAGGGCGAGGCACTGAAGCTTTCTTT. It yields the protein CASSLAGGRGTEAFF. The full variable domain, in which reference TRBV7-8 and TRBJ1-1 provide the parts outside the CDR3, is GAGVSQSPRYKVAKRGQDVALRCDPISGHVSLFWYQQALGQGPEFLTYFQNEAQLDKSGLPSDRFFAERPEGSVSTLKIQRTQQEDSAVYLCASSLAGGRGTEAFFGQGTRLTVV.

The V gene is TRBV28, the J gene TRBJ2-3; TRBD2 agrees at 9 bases. There are 18 residues in the CDR3. V dropped 3 bases and J dropped 0; count of bases not matched to a gene: 10. The V gene's germline CDR1 is MDHEN and CDR2 SYDVKM. The CDR3 DNA reads as TGTGCCAGCAGTTTGTGGCTAGCGGGACCCCAAAGCACAGATACGCAGTATTTT. Translated, it gives CASSLWLAGPQSTDTQYF.

The rearrangement uses TRBV6-5 and TRBJ1-2; D remains unclear. The CDR3 sequence is 15 residues long. Germline V gene sequence: CDR1 MNHEY, CDR2 SVGAGI. Trimming shortened V by 0 bases and J by 0 bases, and 8 bases separated the two germline ends. The CDR3 DNA reads TGTGCCAGCAGTTACTCGATATCGGCTAACTATGGCTACACCTTC. Encoded protein: CASSYSISANYGYTF.

About this clone: Different DNA sequences within this sample yield the same CDR3. The chain combines TRBV9 with TRBJ2-7, with 8 nucleotides matching TRBD2. The CDR3 length is 13 residues. V was pared by 0 bases and J by 6 bases, with 2 bases of the junction left unmatched. CDR1 and CDR2 (germline): SGDLS, YYNGEE. Written as DNA, the CDR3 is TGTGCCAGCAGCGTAGGTGCGGGAGGCGAGCAGTACTTC. Its protein is CASSVGAGGEQYF.